This T cell receptor beta chain was identified in a study of T cell repertoires in cytomegalovirus infection. Study summary: HLA-C-restricted CMV epitopes, recently identified, and well-studied HLA-B-restricted ones were used by the study.

This clonotype has just a few counts. As yet, its antigen is unknown. From the reads, TCRdb called clonotypes with MiXCR, one entry per CDR3 protein. The sample includes 43,000 or so distinct CDR3 sequences, nearly 20% seen only once; the top ten take roughly 50%. CDR3 length: 14 residues. V lost 0 bases and J lost 1, with 7 bases in between. Germline V gene data show CDR1 as MGHRA and CDR2 as YSYEKL. The sequenced sample was CD8+ T cells from cultured PBMCs, obtained from culture after CMV antigen stimulation. This rearrangement joins TRBV4-1 to TRBJ2-7; D possibly corresponds to TRBD2 (6 bases). The sequence was collected from a human donor in good health (CMV status not recorded). Some clones in this sample may be carry-over from other donors' samples. CDR3 protein: CASSQDSGSYEQYF. The CDR3, as DNA: TGCGCCAGCAGCCAAGATAGCGGATCCTACGAGCAGTACTTC.